The present entry profiles one T cell receptor beta chain with its context. Its antigen remains unidentified. Clones were sequenced by immunoSEQ multiplex PCR, and TCRdb holds only the in-frame ones, with some missing. The sample consists of about 53,000 clones, around 82% of them appearing once. This specimen comes from a study of memory CD4+ T cells and cytomegalovirus serostatus. General study results and limits: Of under 200 reported CMV TCRbeta sequences, around 62 were found in memory CD4+ repertoires.

This CDR3 contains 14 residues. V lost 5 bases, J lost 3 bases, and 10 bases lay in between. CDR1 SGHTA and CDR2 FQGNSA come from the germline V gene. Single viable CD3+CD4+CD8-CD45RO+ cells were sorted as the memory CD4+ T cells. Total CD4+ T cells were enriched by CD4 positive selection. The receptor comes from an adult in good health and CMV-seronegative. The sample was memory CD4+ T cells from blood. The rearrangement uses TRBV7-2 and TRBJ1-4; D uncertain. The DNA for the CDR3 is TGTGCCAGCAGCCCCGGGATGGCTAATGAAAAACTGTTTTTT. Encoded protein: CASSPGMANEKLFF.